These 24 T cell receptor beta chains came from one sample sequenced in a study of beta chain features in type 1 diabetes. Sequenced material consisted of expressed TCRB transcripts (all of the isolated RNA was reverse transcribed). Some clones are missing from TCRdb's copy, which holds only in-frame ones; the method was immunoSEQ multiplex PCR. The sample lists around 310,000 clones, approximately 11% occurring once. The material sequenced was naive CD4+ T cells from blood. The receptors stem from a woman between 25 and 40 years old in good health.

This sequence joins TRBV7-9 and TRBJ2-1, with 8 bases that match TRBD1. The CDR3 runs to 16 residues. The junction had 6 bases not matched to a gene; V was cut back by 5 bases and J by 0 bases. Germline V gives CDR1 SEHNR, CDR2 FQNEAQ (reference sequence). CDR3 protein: CASSPDRGYSYNEQFF. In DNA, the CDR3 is TGTGCCAGCAGCCCCGACAGGGGATACTCCTACAATGAGCAGTTCTTC.

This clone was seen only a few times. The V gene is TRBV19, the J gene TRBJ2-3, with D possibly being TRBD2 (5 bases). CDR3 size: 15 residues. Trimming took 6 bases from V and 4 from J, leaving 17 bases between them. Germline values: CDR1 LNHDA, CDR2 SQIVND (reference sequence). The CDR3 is CASRPGFERADTQYF. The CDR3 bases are TGTGCCAGTAGGCCGGGATTCGAGAGGGCAGATACGCAGTATTTT.

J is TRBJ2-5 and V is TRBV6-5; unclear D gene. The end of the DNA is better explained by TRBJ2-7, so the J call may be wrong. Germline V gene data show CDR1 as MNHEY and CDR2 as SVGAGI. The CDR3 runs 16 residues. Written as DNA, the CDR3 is TGTGCCAGCAGTTATGTCAATACCGCTACAGCCTACGAGCAGTACTTC. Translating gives CASSYVNTATAYEQYF.

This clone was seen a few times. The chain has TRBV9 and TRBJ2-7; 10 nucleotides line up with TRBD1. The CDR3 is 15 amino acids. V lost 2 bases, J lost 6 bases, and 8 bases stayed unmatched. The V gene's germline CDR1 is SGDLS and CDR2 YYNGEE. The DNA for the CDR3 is TGTGCCAGCAGCGTGGCGTCGGGACAGGGGCGCGAGCAGTACTTC. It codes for CASSVASGQGREQYF.

CDR3 DNA sequence: TGCGCCAGCAGCCAAGATCAGCCGAAAGCGTCCACAGATACGCAGTATTTT. It yields the protein CASSQDQPKASTDTQYF. The chain is built from TRBV4-3 and TRBJ2-3; no clear D. The CDR3 is made up of 17 amino acids. The germline CDR1 and CDR2 sequences are LGHNA and YSLEER. With 0 bases removed from V and 2 bases from J, the gap between germline ends came to 15 bases.

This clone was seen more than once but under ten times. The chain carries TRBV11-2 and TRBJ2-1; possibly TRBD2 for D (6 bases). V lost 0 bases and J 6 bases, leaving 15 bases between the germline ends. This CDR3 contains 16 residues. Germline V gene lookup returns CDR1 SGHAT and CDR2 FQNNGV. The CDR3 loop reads CASSLDAGGLSNEQFF. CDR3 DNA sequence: TGTGCCAGCAGCTTAGACGCCGGAGGGCTCTCCAATGAGCAGTTCTTC. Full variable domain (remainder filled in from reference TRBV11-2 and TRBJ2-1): EAGVAQSPRYKIIEKRQSVAFWCNPISGHATLYWYQQILGQGPKLLIQFQNNGVVDDSQLPKDRFSAERLKGVDSTLKIQPAKLEDSAVYLCASSLDAGGLSNEQFFGPGTRLTVL.

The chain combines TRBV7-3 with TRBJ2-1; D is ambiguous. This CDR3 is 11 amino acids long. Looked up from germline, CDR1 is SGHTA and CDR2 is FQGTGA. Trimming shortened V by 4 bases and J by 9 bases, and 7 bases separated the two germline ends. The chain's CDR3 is CASSSRGEQFF. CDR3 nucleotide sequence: TGTGCCAGCAGCTCCCGAGGTGAGCAGTTCTTC.

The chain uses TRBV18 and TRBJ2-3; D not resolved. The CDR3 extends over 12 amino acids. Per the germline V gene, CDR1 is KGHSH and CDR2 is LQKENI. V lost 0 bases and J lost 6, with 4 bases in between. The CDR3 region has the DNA TGTGCCAGCTCACCACCGGCCGATACGCAGTATTTT. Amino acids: CASSPPADTQYF.

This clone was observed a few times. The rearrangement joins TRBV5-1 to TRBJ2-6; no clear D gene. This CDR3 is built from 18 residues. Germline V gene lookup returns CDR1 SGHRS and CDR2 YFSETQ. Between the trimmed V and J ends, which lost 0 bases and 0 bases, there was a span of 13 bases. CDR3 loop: CASSLDVGFYSGANVLTF. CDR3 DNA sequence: TGCGCCAGCAGCTTGGATGTGGGCTTCTACTCTGGGGCCAACGTCCTGACTTTC.

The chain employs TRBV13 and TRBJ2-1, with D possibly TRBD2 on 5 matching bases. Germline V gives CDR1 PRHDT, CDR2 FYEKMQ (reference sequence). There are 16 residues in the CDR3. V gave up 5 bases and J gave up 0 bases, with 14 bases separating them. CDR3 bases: TGTGCCAGCAGCCGGGCGCTCACTAGCTCCTACAATGAGCAGTTCTTC. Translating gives CASSRALTSSYNEQFF.

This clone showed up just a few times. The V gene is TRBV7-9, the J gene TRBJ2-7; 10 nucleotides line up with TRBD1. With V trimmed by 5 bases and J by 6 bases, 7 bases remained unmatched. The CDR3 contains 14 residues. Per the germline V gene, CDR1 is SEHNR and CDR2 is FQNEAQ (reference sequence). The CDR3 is CASSPGQGIFEQYF. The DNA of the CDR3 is TGTGCCAGCAGCCCGGGACAGGGGATCTTCGAGCAGTACTTC.

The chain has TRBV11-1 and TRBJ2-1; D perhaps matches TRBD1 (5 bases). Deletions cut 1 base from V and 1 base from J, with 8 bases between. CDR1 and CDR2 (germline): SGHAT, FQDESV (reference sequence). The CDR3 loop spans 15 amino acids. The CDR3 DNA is TGTGCCAGCAGCTTAGACAGGCGATCCTACAATGAGCAGTTCTTC. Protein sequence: CASSLDRRSYNEQFF.

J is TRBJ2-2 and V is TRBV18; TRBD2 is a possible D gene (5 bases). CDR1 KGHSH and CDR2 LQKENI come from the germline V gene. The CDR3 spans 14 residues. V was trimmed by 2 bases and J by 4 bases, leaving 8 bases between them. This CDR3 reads CASSPGTSTGELFF. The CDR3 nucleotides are TGTGCCAGCTCACCAGGAACTAGCACCGGGGAGCTGTTTTTT.

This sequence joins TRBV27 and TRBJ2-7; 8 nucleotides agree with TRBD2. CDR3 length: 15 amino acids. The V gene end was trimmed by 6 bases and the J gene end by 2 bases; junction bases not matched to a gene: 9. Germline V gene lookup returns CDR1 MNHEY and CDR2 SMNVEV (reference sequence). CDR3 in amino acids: CASSRSLAGPYEQYF. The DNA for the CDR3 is TGTGCCAGCAGCCGGAGTCTAGCGGGCCCCTACGAGCAGTACTTC.

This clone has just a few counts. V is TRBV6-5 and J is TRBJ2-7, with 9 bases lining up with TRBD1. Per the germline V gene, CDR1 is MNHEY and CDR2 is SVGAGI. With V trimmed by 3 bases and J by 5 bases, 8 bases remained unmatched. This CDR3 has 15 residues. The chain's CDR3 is CASSYSGTGTDEQYF. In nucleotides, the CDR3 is TGTGCCAGCAGTTATTCCGGGACAGGGACCGACGAGCAGTACTTC.

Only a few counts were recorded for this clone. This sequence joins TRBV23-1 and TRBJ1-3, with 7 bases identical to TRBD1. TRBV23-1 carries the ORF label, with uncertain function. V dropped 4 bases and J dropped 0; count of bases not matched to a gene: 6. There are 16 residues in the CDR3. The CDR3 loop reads CASSLLDRSSGNTIYF. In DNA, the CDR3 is TGCGCCAGCAGTCTTCTGGACAGGAGCTCTGGAAACACCATATATTTT.

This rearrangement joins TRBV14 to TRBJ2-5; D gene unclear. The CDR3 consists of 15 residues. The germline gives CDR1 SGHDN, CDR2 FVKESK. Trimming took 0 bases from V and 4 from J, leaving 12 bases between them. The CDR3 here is CASSQDRNLRETQYF. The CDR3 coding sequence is TGTGCCAGCAGCCAAGATCGAAATCTGCGAGAGACCCAGTACTTC.

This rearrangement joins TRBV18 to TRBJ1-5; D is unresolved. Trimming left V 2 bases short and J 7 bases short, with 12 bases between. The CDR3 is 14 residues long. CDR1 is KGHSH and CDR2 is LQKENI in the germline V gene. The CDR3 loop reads CASSPEGRNQPQHF. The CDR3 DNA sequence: TGTGCCAGCTCACCAGAGGGAAGGAACCAGCCCCAGCATTTT.

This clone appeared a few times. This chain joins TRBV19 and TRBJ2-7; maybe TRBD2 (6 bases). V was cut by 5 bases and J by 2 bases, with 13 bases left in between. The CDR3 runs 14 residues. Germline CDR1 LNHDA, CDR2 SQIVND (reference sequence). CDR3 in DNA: TGTGCCAGTAGTCCCGGGAGAGAAACCTACGAGCAGTACTTC. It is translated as CASSPGRETYEQYF.

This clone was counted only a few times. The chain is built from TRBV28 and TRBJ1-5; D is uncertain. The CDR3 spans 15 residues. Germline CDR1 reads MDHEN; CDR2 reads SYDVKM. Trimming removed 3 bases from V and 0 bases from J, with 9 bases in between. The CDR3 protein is CASSLPGYSNQPQHF. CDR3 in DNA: TGTGCCAGCAGTTTGCCCGGGTATAGCAATCAGCCCCAGCATTTT.

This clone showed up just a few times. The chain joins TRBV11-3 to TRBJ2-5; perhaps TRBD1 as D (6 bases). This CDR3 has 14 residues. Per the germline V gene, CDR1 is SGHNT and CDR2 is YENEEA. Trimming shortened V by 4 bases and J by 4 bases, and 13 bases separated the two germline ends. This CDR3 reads CASSSSGDRETQYF. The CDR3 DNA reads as TGTGCCAGCAGCTCATCAGGGGATCGAGAGACCCAGTACTTC.

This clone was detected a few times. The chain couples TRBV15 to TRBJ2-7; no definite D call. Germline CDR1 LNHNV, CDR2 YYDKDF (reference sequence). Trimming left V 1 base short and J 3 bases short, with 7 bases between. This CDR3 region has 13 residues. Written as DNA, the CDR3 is TGTGCCACCAGCAGAGGCGTCAACTACGAGCAGTACTTC. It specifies CATSRGVNYEQYF.

CDR3: CASSWDNRGYTF. For the CDR3, the DNA is TGTGCCAGCAGCTGGGATAACAGGGGCTACACCTTC. The chain employs TRBV5-6 and TRBJ1-2; D is perhaps TRBD1 (5 bases). The CDR3 is made up of 12 amino acids. V was cut by 3 bases and J by 8 bases, with 11 bases left in between. The germline gives CDR1 SGHDT, CDR2 YYEEEE.

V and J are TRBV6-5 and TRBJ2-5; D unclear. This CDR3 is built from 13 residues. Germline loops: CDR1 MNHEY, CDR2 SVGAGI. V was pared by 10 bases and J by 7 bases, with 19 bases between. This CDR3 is CATLSEVQPTQYF. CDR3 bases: TGTGCCACCTTATCCGAAGTACAGCCGACCCAGTACTTC.